The T cell receptor beta chain described here comes from a study of identical twins. The CDR3 has 12 amino acids. Germline V gives CDR1 SQVTM, CDR2 ANQGSEA. Trimming stripped 3 bases from V and 3 bases from J, with 9 bases between. TCRdb ran MiXCR on the 5' RACE reads and lists one entry per CDR3 protein. The sample contains some 1,600,000 distinct CDR3 sequences, more than 30% of which appear only once. Sequencing was carried out using cord blood. The genes are TRBV29-1 and TRBJ2-7, with D possibly called TRBD1 or TRBD2 (5 bases each). This receptor was obtained from a newborn girl in good health. CDR3 in DNA: TGCAGCGTTGATAGGGACGGCTACGAGCAGTACTTC. This gives the protein CSVDRDGYEQYF.